Sequencing of this T cell receptor (beta chain) was carried out in a study of blood T cells in healthy people across ages. Points from the study as a whole: Older age coincided with a roughly linear decline in TCR beta diversity per million T cells.

Then a second PCR, running about 6 to 12 cycles, was carried out with a sample-barcoded 5' primer and a J-beta primer mix. TCRdb called the 5' RACE reads again in MiXCR, with one record for every CDR3 protein. The table has 800,000 to 950,000 distinct CDR3 sequences, roughly 48% seen once. Of note for this clonotype: No antigen is known for it.

Donation came from healthy Caucasian individuals in Russia who were aged 6 to 90. They isolated at least 7 million PBMCs from each sample. Samples each had at least 6 micrograms of total RNA extracted. Germline assignment: CDR1 DFQATT and CDR2 SNEGSKA (reference sequence). Trimming pared 1 base from V and 4 bases from J, leaving 15 bases between. The CDR3 runs 15 residues. Sequencing used blood. The chain couples TRBV20-1 to TRBJ2-3; no firm D call. This sequence was found in a man in his thirties or forties in good health. The CDR3 region is CSARVGSKGADTQYF. The CDR3 DNA sequence: TGCAGTGCTAGAGTAGGGTCAAAGGGTGCAGATACGCAGTATTTT.